Below are 16 T cell receptor beta chains sequenced from a single sample in a study of blood T cell repertoires in COVID-19. The assay was immunoSEQ multiplex PCR, and TCRdb's table has in-frame clones only and misses some. This sample has about 160,000 clones, with roughly 90% found just once. The source material was PBMCs or T cells enriched from blood (not recorded which). These receptors all stem from a woman aged 45-65 years who had recovered from COVID-19.

The rearrangement uses TRBV30 and TRBJ1-1; D may be TRBD1 (5 bases). The V gene lost 2 bases and the J gene lost 1 base, with 8 bases spanning the gap. The CDR3 sequence is 13 residues long. Germline V gives CDR1 GTSNPN, CDR2 SVGIG (reference sequence). This CDR3 reads CAWSLQGNTEAFF. CDR3 in DNA: TGTGCCTGGAGTCTCCAGGGGAACACTGAAGCTTTCTTT.

The genes are TRBV6-5 and TRBJ2-7; a weak D match, TRBD2 (6 bases). Trimming shortened V by 2 bases and J by 4 bases, and 15 bases separated the two germline ends. Looked up from germline, CDR1 is MNHEY and CDR2 is SVGAGI. This CDR3 is 15 amino acids long. The CDR3 loop is CASSYTDRREYEQYF. For the CDR3, the DNA is TGTGCCAGCAGTTACACAGACCGGCGGGAATACGAGCAGTACTTC.

CDR3 in DNA: TGTGCCAGCAGCTTAGACGCGGGGGGGAACTACGAGCAGTACTTC. Protein product: CASSLDAGGNYEQYF. The chain links TRBV7-7 to TRBJ2-7, with 9 bases lining up with TRBD2. Germline-derived CDR1 and CDR2 are SSHAT and FNYEAQ (reference sequence). The junction had 4 bases not matched to a gene; V was cut back by 1 base and J by 3 bases. The CDR3 loop spans 15 amino acids.

The chain couples TRBV5-6 to TRBJ2-1; TRBD2 matches 7 bases. CDR1 is SGHDT and CDR2 is YYEEEE in the germline V gene. With V trimmed by 6 bases and J by 6 bases, 12 bases remained unmatched. This CDR3 comprises 15 residues. For the CDR3, the DNA is TGTGCCAGCATGGGGCGGCTAGCGGTCCGCAATGAGCAGTTCTTC. It yields the protein CASMGRLAVRNEQFF.

The chain combines TRBV4-3 with TRBJ2-3; the D gene is possibly TRBD2 (5 bases). The CDR3 sequence is 14 residues long. Germline assignment: CDR1 LGHNA and CDR2 YSLEER. V lost 1 base and J lost 0, with 5 bases in between. This chain's CDR3 is CASSQGTSTDTQYF. The CDR3 region has the DNA TGCGCCAGCAGCCAAGGGACTAGCACAGATACGCAGTATTTT.

This chain uses TRBV5-4 with TRBJ1-1; D is unresolved. The V gene's germline CDR1 is SGHNT and CDR2 YYREEE (reference sequence). Trimming removed 3 bases from V and 7 bases from J, with 13 bases in between. The CDR3 sequence is 13 residues long. Written as DNA, the CDR3 is TGTGCCAGCAGCTCCATGACCGGGATTGAAGCTTTCTTT. Residues: CASSSMTGIEAFF.

V usage is TRBV25-1 and J usage is TRBJ2-7, with D possibly being TRBD1 (6 bases). Trimming removed 6 bases from V and 4 bases from J, with 10 bases in between. From germline, CDR1 is MGHDK and CDR2 SYGVNS. The length of the CDR3 is 12 residues. CDR3 in amino acids: CASSRTDYEQYF. In nucleotides, the CDR3 is TGTGCCAGCAGCAGGACAGATTACGAGCAGTACTTC.

The V gene is TRBV24-1, the J gene TRBJ1-1; the match to TRBD1 covers 8 bases. CDR1 KGHDR and CDR2 SFDVKD come from the germline V gene. The CDR3 consists of 14 residues. After removal of 3 bases from V and 11 bases from J, the junction contained 10 bases not matched to a gene. CDR3 loop: CATSDNGQGGKAFF. In DNA form, the CDR3 reads TGTGCCACCAGTGATAATGGACAGGGTGGAAAGGCTTTCTTT.

The CDR3 here is CASKPRDSGNEQFF. DNA for the CDR3: TGTGCCAGCAAACCCCGGGACAGCGGCAATGAGCAGTTCTTC. The chain couples TRBV6-4 to TRBJ2-1; 7 nucleotides match TRBD1. Germline CDR1 is MRHNA and CDR2 is SNTAGT. V lost 7 bases to trimming and J lost 6 bases; unmatched junction nucleotides: 9. The CDR3 contains 14 residues.

The CDR3 DNA sequence: TGTGCCAGCAGCTTAGGTAGCGGGGGGCTCTCCTACGAGCAGTACTTC. The encoded protein is CASSLGSGGLSYEQYF. The V call is TRBV11-3, the J call TRBJ2-7; 10 bases are shared with TRBD2. Germline V gene data show CDR1 as SGHNT and CDR2 as YENEEA. This CDR3 has 16 residues. V dropped 1 base and J dropped 0; count of bases not matched to a gene: 3.

The chain has TRBV7-2 and TRBJ1-5; perhaps TRBD1 as D (5 bases). CDR3 length equals 14 residues. V was cut by 1 base and J by 5 bases, with 9 bases left in between. CDR1 SGHTA and CDR2 FQGNSA come from the germline V gene. The CDR3 protein is CASSLDSGDQPQHF. The CDR3 DNA sequence: TGTGCCAGCAGCTTAGACTCGGGGGATCAGCCCCAGCATTTT. Using reference TRBV7-2 and TRBJ1-5 for the parts outside the CDR3, the full variable domain is GAGVSQSPSNKVTEKGKDVELRCDPISGHTALYWYRQSLGQGLEFLIYFQGNSAPDKSGLPSDRFSAERTGGSVSTLTIQRTQQEDSAVYLCASSLDSGDQPQHFGDGTRLSIL.

In its sample, this clone was seen once. The CDR3 DNA is TGCAGCCACCGGGGGACAGGGGACGGCTACACCTTC. Protein sequence: CSHRGTGDGYTF. The rearrangement uses TRBV29-1 and TRBJ1-2; 10 bases agree with TRBD1. Germline V gene data show CDR1 as SQVTM and CDR2 as ANQGSEA. The V segment lost 8 bases and the J segment 8 bases; nucleotides outside the gene matches: 8. CDR3 length equals 12 residues.

This clone was seen a handful of times. This rearrangement joins TRBV7-9 to TRBJ1-5; D ambiguous. The germline V and J ends were trimmed by 6 bases and 9 bases, with 18 bases remaining between them. Per germline, CDR1 SEHNR and CDR2 FQNEAQ (reference sequence). The CDR3 has 14 amino acids. The CDR3 DNA is TGTGCCAGCAGTCCCATGACTGAGCGGGGGCCCCAGCATTTT. Translating gives CASSPMTERGPQHF. Combining the CDR3 with reference TRBV7-9 and TRBJ1-5 gives the whole variable domain DTGVSQNPRHKITKRGQNVTFRCDPISEHNRLYWYRQTLGQGPEFLTYFQNEAQLEKSRLLSDRFSAERPKGSFSTLEIQRTEQGDSAMYLCASSPMTERGPQHFGDGTRLSIL.

The rearrangement uses TRBV18 and TRBJ1-2; 9 positions agree with TRBD1. The length of the CDR3 is 13 residues. Looked up from germline, CDR1 is KGHSH and CDR2 is LQKENI. V shed 2 bases and J 7 bases; nucleotides not matched to a gene: 2. The CDR3 loop reads CASSPDRGVGYTF. The CDR3 DNA is TGTGCCAGCTCACCAGACAGGGGGGTTGGCTACACCTTC. Variable domain in full (rest from reference TRBV18 and TRBJ1-2): NAGVMQNPRHLVRRRGQEARLRCSPMKGHSHVYWYRQLPEEGLKFMVYLQKENIIDESGMPKERFSAEFPKEGPSILRIQQVVRGDSAAYFCASSPDRGVGYTFGSGTRLTVV.

The chain combines TRBV11-3 with TRBJ2-3, with D hard to call. This CDR3 region has 12 residues. The V gene lost 5 bases and the J gene lost 4 bases, with 7 bases spanning the gap. Germline assignment: CDR1 SGHNT and CDR2 YENEEA. The CDR3 protein is CASSPSSDTQYF. DNA of the CDR3: TGTGCCAGCAGCCCCAGTTCAGATACGCAGTATTTT.

The chain carries TRBV4-3 and TRBJ2-1; 8 nucleotides match TRBD1. CDR1 and CDR2 from the germline V gene are LGHNA and YSLEER. The CDR3 has 17 amino acids. The J segment lost 4 bases and the V segment lost 0 bases, leaving 8 bases of the junction unmatched. CDR3 DNA sequence: TGCGCCAGCAGCCAAGATGGTGGGACAGGTGGGTACAATGAGCAGTTCTTC. Its translation: CASSQDGGTGGYNEQFF.